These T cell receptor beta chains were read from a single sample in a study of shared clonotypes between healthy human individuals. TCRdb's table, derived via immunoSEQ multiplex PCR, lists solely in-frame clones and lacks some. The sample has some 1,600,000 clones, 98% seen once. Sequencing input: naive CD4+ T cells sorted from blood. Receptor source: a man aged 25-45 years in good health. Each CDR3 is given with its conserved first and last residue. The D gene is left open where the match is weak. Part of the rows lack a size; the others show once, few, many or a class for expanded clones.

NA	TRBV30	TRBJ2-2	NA	TGTGCCTGGAGTGTTTCCGCCAGCGGCACCGGGGAGCTGTTTTTT	CAWSVSASGTGELFF
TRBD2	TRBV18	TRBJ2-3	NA	TGTGCCAGCTCCCCCCGGACTAGCGGGAGCACAGATACGCAGTATTTT	CASSPRTSGSTDTQYF
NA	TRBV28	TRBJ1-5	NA	TGTGCCAGCAGTTCTCCCCCAGGGAAGGACCAGCCCCAGCATTTT	CASSSPPGKDQPQHF
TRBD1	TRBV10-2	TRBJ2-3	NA	TGCGCCAGCAGTGATCTTGACAGGGTGGGCACAGATACGCAGTATTTT	CASSDLDRVGTDTQYF
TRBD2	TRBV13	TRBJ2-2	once	TGTGCCAGCAGCCTCGGACTAGCGGGAGTGACCGGGGAGCTGTTTTTT	CASSLGLAGVTGELFF
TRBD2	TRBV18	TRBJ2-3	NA	TGTGCCAGCTCACCCCTAGCGGTATCTAGCACAGATACGCAGTATTTT	CASSPLAVSSTDTQYF
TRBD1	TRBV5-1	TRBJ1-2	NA	TGCGCCAGCAGCCCTGGACAGGGAAAGGATGGCTACACCTTC	CASSPGQGKDGYTF
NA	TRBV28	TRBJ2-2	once	TGTGCCAGCAGAGTAGGGGGGGCGGTTACCACCGGGGAGCTGTTTTTT	CASRVGGAVTTGELFF
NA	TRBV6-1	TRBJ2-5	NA	TGTGCCAGCAGTGAATCGGGGGTCGGGGGGACCCAGTACTTC	CASSESGVGGTQYF
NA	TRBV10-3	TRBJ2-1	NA	TGTGCCATTAGTGGGCTAGCAGGGGACAATGAGCAGTTCTTC	CAISGLAGDNEQFF
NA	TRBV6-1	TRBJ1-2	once	TGTGCCAGCAGTGAAGTTGGACGGTCAAACACCTTC	CASSEVGRSNTF
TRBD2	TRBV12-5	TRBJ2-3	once	TGTGCTAGTGGTTTGATAGCGGGGACGGGCACAGATACGCAGTATTTT	CASGLIAGTGTDTQYF
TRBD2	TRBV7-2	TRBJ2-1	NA	TGTGCCAGCAGCTTTCTAGCGGGAGGAGACTACAATGAGCAGTTCTTC	CASSFLAGGDYNEQFF
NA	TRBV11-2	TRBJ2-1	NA	TGTGCCAGCCCCGTGGGCTCCTACAATGAGCAGTTCTTC	CASPVGSYNEQFF
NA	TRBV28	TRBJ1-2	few	TGTGCCAGCAGTTGGGTAGGGTCCGTCTCTGGCTACACCTTC	CASSWVGSVSGYTF
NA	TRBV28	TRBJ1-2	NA	TGTGCCTGCGGGGGTACCTATGGCTACACCTTC	CACGGTYGYTF
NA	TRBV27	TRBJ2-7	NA	TGTGCCACCATGAGGGAGGTCGGTAGAAGCTACGAGCAGTACTTC	CATMREVGRSYEQYF
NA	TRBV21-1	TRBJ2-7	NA	TGTGCCAGCTCTAACAGGACCACCTACGAGCAGTACTTC	CASSNRTTYEQYF